This T cell receptor (beta chain) was captured in a study of PD-1 blockade in classical Hodgkin lymphoma. Study-level results: Repertoires differed for reasons still undefined, possibly disease activity or prior therapy. A reduction in baseline TCR diversity was reportedly seen in newly diagnosed patients relative to healthy donors. Complete responders possessed baseline diversity comparable to newly diagnosed patients.

Germline trimming cut 5 bases from V and 4 bases from J; bases unmatched to any gene: 6. This CDR3 is 14 amino acids long. CDR1 is SGHVS and CDR2 is FNYEAQ in the germline V gene. To note about this clone: Its antigen is undetermined.

Every patient relapsed after autologous stem cell transplantation, and brentuximab vedotin exposure varied. Relapsed/refractory classical Hodgkin lymphoma patients had complete, partial or progressive responses. The protocol was immunoSEQ multiplex PCR, while the TCRdb copy is restricted to in-frame clones and leaves out a portion. There are 90,000 to 100,000 clones in the sample; roughly 76% occur only once, and roughly 16% lies in the top ten. The genes are TRBV7-6 and TRBJ2-3; TRBD1 agrees at 7 bases. This clonotype was sampled from a human donor with classical Hodgkin lymphoma. The sequencing used peripheral blood mononuclear cells (PBMCs), collected before the second cycle of nivolumab. Written as DNA, the CDR3 is TGTGCCAGCAGCACCGGGACAGCACCAGATACGCAGTATTTT. This gives the protein CASSTGTAPDTQYF.